The present entry profiles one TCR beta chain with its context. The antigen is undetermined. Germline V lookup: CDR1 ENHRY, CDR2 SYGVKD. J was trimmed by 8 bases and V by 6 bases; bases with no gene match: 16. The CDR3 has 16 residues. This entry belongs to a study of cytomegalovirus exposure and HLA in healthy donors. Study-wide findings and caveats: TRBV6-2, TRBV6-3 and some other V segments were unresolvable in 87-base-pair reads. In a later analysis, a genetic analysis reported fewer productive-TCR N-insertions in an Asian-associated ancestry cluster than the cohort average. A later analysis reported that several of the most significant clusters appeared to be linked to common viral pathogens, among them Epstein-Barr virus.

PCR involved 60 Vbeta and 13 Jbeta primers. In the study's own analysis: An analysis that came later counted 80 million or so unique TCR beta chains, 10 million to 11 million shared. Only in-frame clones appear in the TCRdb table, and some are missing; sequencing was by immunoSEQ multiplex PCR. The V and J calls and clone size were taken over from that table, and D and trimming were inferred from the DNA. In the table there are 150,000 to 200,000 clones, 70% to 80% of which are singletons. This sequence was found in a man aged 50-59 years in good health and CMV-seropositive. What was sequenced was PBMCs. The rearrangement links TRBV10-3 to TRBJ2-1, with 7 bases aligning to TRBD2. In DNA, the CDR3 is TGTGCCATCAGAGAAACTAGCGCACCAGTTAACGATGAGCAGTTCTTC. Translation gives CAIRETSAPVNDEQFF.